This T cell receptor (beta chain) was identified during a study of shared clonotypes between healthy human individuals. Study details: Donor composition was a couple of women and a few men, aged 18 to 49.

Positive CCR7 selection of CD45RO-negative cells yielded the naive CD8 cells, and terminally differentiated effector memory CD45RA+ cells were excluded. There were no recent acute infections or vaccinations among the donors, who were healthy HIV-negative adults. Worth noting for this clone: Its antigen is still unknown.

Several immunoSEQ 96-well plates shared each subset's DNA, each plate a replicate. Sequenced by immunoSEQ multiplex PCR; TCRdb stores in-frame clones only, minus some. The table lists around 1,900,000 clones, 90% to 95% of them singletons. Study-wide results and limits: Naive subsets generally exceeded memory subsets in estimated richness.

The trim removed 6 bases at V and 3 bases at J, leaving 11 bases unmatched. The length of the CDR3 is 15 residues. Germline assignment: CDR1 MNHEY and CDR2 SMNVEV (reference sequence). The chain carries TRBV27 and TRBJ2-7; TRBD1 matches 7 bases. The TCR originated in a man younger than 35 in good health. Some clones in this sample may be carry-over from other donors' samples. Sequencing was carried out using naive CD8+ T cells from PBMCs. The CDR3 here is CASSTLDRANYEQYF. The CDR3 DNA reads TGTGCCAGCAGCACCCTCGACAGGGCCAACTACGAGCAGTACTTC.